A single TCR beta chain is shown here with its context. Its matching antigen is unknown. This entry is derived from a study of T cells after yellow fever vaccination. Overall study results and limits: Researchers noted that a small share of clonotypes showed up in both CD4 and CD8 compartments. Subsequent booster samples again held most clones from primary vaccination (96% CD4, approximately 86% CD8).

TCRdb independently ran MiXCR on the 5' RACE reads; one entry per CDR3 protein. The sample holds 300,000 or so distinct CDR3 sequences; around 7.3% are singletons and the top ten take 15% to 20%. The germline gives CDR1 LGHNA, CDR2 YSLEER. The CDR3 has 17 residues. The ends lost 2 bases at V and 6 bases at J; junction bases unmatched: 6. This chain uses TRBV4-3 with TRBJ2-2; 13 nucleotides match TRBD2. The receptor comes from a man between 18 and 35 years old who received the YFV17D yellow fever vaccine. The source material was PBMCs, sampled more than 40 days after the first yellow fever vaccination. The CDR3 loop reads CASSQQLAGGEAGELFF. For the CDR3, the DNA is TGCGCCAGCAGCCAACAACTAGCGGGGGGGGAAGCCGGGGAGCTGTTTTTT.